The present TCR beta chain was sequenced within a study of radiotherapy plus CTLA-4 blockade in lung cancer. The overall study: Objective responses were documented in 15% to 20% of patients, with disease control in roughly 30%. Whole-study findings and limits: Dynamics of early blood T cell clones, together with interferon-beta, were reportedly the best predictors of response. In blood, tumor-derived TCR clones expanded after radiotherapy plus ipilimumab.

TCRdb keeps only in-frame clones here, not all; method: immunoSEQ multiplex PCR. The sample yields about 80,000 clones, about four fifths seen once. Germline CDR1 is MDHEN and CDR2 is SYDVKM. The CDR3 spans 15 residues. V dropped 5 bases and J dropped 4; count of bases not matched to a gene: 9. In this sample, this clone turned up a few times. No antigen is known for it. People whose metastatic non-small-cell lung cancer was chemo-refractory got focal radiation along with CTLA-4 blockade by ipilimumab. The chain combines TRBV28 with TRBJ2-7, with 9 bases fitting TRBD2. Sequencing used peripheral blood, obtained from a patient treated with radiotherapy plus ipilimumab. This clonotype was sampled from a human donor with non-small cell lung cancer whose response to radiotherapy plus ipilimumab could not be evaluated. Some clones in this sample may be carry-over from other donors' samples. The CDR3 region is CASSPTAGGLYEQYF. The CDR3 DNA follows: TGTGCCAGCAGTCCGACTGCGGGGGGGCTGTACGAGCAGTACTTC. Combining the CDR3 with reference TRBV28 and TRBJ2-7 gives the whole variable domain DVKVTQSSRYLVKRTGEKVFLECVQDMDHENMFWYRQDPGLGLRLIYFSYDVKMKEKGDIPEGYSVSREKKERFSLILESASTNQTSMYLCASSPTAGGLYEQYFGPGTRLTVT.